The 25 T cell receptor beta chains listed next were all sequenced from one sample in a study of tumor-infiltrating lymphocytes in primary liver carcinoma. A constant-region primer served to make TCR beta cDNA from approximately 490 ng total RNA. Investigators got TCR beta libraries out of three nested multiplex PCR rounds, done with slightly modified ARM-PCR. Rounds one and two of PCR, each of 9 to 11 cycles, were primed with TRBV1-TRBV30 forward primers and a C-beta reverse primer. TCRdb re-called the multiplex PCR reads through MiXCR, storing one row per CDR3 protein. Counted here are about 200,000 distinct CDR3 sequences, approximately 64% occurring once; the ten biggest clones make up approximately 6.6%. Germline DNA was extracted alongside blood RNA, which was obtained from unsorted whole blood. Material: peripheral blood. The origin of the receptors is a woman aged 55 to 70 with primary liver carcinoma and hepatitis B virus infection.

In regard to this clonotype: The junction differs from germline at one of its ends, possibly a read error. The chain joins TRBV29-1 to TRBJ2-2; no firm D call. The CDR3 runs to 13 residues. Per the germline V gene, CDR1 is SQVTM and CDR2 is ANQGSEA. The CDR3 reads CSVEPANIGELFF. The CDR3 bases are TGCAGTGTTGAACCTGCGAACATCGGGGAGCTGTTTTTT.

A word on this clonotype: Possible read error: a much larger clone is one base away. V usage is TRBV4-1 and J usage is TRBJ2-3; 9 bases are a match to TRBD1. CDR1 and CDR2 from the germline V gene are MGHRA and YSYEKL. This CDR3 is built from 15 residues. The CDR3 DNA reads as TGCACCAGCAGCCCACGGACAGGGGGCACAGATACGCAGTATTTT. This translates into CTSSPRTGGTDTQYF.

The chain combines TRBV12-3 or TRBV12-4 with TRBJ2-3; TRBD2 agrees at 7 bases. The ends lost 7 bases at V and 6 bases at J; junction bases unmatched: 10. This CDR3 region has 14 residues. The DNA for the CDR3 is TGTGCCAGCACTTTTGGAGGGAGGGTGGATACGCAGTATTTT. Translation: CASTFGGRVDTQYF.

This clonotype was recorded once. CDR3 loop: CASSSGTEREAFF. DNA of the CDR3: TGTGCCAGTAGTAGTGGGACAGAACGTGAAGCTTTCTTT. J is TRBJ1-1 and V is TRBV19, with 7 bases that match TRBD1. CDR1 is LNHDA, CDR2 SQIVND, per germline (reference sequence). With V trimmed by 4 bases and J by 7 bases, 6 bases remained unmatched. The CDR3 covers 13 residues.

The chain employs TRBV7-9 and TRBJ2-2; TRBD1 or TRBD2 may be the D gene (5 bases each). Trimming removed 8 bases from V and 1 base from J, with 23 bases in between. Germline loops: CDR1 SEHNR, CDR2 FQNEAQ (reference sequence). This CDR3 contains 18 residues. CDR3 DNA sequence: TGTGCCAGCCACAACCCTCCAGGGAGTATGAAGAACACCGGGGAGCTGTTTTTT. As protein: CASHNPPGSMKNTGELFF.

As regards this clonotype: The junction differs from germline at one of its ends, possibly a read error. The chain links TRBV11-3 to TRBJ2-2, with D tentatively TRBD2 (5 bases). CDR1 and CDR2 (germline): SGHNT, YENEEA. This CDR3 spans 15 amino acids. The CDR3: CTSSLWTQNTGELFF. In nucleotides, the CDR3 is TGTACCAGCAGCCTATGGACTCAGAACACCGGGGAGTTGTTTTTT.

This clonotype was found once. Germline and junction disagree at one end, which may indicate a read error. In DNA, the CDR3 is TGCGCCAACAGGCAACAGGGACTGGATGAAAAACTGTTTTTC. Protein sequence: CANRQQGLDEKLFF. The V call is TRBV10-2, the J call TRBJ1-4, with a weak D call TRBD1 (6 bases). The germline gives CDR1 WSHSY, CDR2 SAAADI. The CDR3 loop spans 14 amino acids.

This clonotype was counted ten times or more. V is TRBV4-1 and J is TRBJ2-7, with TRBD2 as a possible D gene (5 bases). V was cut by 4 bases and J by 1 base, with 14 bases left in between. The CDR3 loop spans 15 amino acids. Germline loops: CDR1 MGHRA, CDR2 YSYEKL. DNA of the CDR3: TGCGCCAGCAGCCCCTCGGGATTTCAGTCCTACGAGCAGTACTTC. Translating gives CASSPSGFQSYEQYF.

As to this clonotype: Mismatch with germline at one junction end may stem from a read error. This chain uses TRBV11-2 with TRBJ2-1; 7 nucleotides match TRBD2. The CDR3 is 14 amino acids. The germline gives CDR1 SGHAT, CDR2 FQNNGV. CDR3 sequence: CAISKTSDYNEHFF. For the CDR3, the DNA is TGTGCCATCAGCAAAACTAGCGACTACAATGAGCATTTCTTC.

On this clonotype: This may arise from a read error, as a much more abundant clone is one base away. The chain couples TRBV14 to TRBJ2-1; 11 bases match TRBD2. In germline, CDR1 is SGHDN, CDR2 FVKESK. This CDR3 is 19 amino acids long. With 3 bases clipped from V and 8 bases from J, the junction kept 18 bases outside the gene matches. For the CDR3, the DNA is TGTGCCAGCAGCCATCTCCCGGGGGCACTAGCGGGAGTCGACGATGAGCAGTTCTTC. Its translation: CASSHLPGALAGVDDEQFF.

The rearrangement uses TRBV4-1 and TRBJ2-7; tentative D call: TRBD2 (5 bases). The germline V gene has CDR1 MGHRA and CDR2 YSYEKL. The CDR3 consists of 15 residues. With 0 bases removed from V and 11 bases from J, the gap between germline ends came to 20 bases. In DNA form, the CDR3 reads TGCGCCAGCAGCCAAGATCCCGGGTGGTCCTACGGGAAGTACTTC. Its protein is CASSQDPGWSYGKYF.

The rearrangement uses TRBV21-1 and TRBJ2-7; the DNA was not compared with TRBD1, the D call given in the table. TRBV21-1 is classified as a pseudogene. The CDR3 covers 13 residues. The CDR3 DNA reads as TGTGCCAGACAGGGGGCTCGAGACTACGAGCAGTACTTC. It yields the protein CARQGARDYEQYF.

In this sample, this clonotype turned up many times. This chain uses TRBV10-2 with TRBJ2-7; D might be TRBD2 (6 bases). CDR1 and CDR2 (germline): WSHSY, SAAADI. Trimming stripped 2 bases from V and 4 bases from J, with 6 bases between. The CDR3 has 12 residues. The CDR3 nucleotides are TGCGCCAGCAGTGAGGGGGGGTACGAGCAGTACTTC. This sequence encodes CASSEGGYEQYF.

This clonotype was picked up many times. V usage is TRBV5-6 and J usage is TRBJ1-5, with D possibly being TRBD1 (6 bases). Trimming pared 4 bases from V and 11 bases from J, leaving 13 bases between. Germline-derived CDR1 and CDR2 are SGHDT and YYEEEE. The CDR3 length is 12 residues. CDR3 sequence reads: CASSTGGASQHF. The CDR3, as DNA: TGTGCCAGCAGCACTGGGGGGGCCTCCCAGCATTTT.

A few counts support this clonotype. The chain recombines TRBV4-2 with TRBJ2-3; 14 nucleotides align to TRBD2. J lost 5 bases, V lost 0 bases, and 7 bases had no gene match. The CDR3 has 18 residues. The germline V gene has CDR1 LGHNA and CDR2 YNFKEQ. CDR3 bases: TGTGCCAGCAGCCAAGATGGGGGACTAGCGGGAGTGGTAGATACGCAGTATTTT. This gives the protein CASSQDGGLAGVVDTQYF.

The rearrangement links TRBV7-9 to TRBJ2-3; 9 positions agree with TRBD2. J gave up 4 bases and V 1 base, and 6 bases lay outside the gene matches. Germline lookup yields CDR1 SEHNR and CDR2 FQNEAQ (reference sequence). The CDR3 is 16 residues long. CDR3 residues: CASSLVGSGSSDTQYF. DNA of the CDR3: TGTGCCAGCAGCTTAGTCGGTAGCGGGAGCTCAGATACGCAGTATTTT.

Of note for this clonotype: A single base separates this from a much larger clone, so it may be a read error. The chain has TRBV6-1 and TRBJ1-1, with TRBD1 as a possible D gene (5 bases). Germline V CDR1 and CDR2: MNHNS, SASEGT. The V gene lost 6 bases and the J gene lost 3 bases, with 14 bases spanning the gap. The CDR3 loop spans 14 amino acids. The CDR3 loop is CASRKRGVDTEAFF. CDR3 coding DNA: TGTGCCAGCAGGAAAAGGGGAGTTGACACTGAAGCTTTCTTT.

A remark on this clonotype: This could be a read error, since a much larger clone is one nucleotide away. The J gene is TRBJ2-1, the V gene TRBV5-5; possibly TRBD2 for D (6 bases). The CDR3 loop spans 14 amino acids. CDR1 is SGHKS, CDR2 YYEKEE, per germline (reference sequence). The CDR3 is CASNLGGTDVIQFF. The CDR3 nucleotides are TGTGCCAGCAACTTGGGGGGAACCGACGTTATCCAGTTCTTC.

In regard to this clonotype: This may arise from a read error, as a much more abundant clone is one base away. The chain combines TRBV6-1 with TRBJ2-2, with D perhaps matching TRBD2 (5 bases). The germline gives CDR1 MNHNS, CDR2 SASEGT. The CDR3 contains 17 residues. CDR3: CASSELTRITNTGELLF. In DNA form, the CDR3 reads TGTGCCAGCAGTGAGTTGACTCGTATAACGAACACCGGGGAGCTGTTATTT.

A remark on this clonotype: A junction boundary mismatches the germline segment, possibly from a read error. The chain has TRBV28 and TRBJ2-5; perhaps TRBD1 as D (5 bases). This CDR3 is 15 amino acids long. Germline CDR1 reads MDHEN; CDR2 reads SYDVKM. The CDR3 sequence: CASSSLSQGGETRYF. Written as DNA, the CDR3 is TGTGCCAGCAGTTCCCTCTCGCAGGGTGGAGAGACCCGGTACTTC.

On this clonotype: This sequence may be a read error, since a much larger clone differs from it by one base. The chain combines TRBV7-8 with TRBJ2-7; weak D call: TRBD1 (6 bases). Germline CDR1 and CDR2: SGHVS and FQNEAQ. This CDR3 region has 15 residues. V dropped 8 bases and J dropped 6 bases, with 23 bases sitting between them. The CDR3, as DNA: TGTGCCAGCTTGCCGTCCAGGACAGTTGCCGTCGAGCAGTACTTC. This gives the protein CASLPSRTVAVEQYF.

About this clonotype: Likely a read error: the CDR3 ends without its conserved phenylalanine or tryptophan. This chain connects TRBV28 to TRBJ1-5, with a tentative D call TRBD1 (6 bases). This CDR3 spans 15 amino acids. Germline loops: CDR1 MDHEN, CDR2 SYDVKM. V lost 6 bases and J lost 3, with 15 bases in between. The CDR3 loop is CASSIGGGLNQPQHI. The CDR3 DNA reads TGTGCCAGCAGCATAGGGGGGGGGCTCAATCAGCCCCAGCATATT.

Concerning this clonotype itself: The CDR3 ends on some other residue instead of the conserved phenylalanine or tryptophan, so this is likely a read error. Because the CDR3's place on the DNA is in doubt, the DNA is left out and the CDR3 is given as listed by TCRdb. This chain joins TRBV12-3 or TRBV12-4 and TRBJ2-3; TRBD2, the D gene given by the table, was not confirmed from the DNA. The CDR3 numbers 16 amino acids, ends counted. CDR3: CASSFSGKANTDTRYI.

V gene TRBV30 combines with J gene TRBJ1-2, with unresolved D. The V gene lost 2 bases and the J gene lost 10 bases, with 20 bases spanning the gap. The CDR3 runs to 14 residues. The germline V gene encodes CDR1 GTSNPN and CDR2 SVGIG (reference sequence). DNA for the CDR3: TGTGCCTGGAGTCTTGATGGGGTACAGAGAGACTACACCTTC. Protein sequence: CAWSLDGVQRDYTF.

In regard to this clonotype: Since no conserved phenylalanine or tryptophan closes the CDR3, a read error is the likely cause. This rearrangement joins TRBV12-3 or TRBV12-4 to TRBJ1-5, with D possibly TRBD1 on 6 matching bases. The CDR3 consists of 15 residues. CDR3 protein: CASSPTGNSNQSQHS. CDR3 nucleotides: TGTGCCAGCAGTCCGACAGGCAATAGCAATCAGTCCCAGCATTCT.